The sequence of this T cell receptor (beta chain) was determined in a study of blood T cell repertoires in COVID-19. Across the whole study: Researchers got acute and convalescent COVID-19 samples from the United States, Italy and Spain.

The CDR3 runs 16 residues. V lost 1 base and J 0 bases, leaving 11 bases between the germline ends. In germline, CDR1 is SGHRS, CDR2 YFSETQ. The authors' processing: Amplification from reference gene primers served as the basis for estimated nucleated cell counts. The data were produced by immunoSEQ multiplex PCR, yet TCRdb's version contains in-frame clones alone and is incomplete. V and J calls and clone size are those listed in that table; D and trimming were worked out from the DNA. The sample lists some 14,000 clones; about 89% were seen once. This receptor was obtained from a woman in her 70s in a cohort sampled during active or convalescent COVID-19. V gene TRBV5-1 combines with J gene TRBJ2-1; D may be TRBD1 (5 bases). The sample was peripheral blood. The chain's CDR3 is CASSLYRMSSYNEQFF. The CDR3 region has the DNA TGCGCCAGCAGCTTGTACAGGATGAGCTCCTACAATGAGCAGTTCTTC.